The rows below give T cell receptor beta chains drawn from one sample of a study of PD-1 blockade in mismatch repair-deficient tumors. Their specific antigens are unknown. The table came from immunoSEQ multiplex PCR; TCRdb's copy has only in-frame clones and leaves some out. The sample holds about 14,000 clones, 85% to 90% seen once. Sequenced here: cells cultured in vitro, sampled from a patient treated with pembrolizumab. The source is an adult with mismatch repair-deficient cancer. Each CDR3 is given without its conserved first and last residue. Not all rows give a size; the values are once, few, many and, for expanded clones, a class.

TRBJ2-4 | - | TRBV27 | ASSLSAIAKNIQY
TRBJ1-3 | - | TRBV16 | ASSQGRTPGNTIY
TRBJ2-2 | - | TRBV7-3 | ASSVKGQNTGELF
- | - | TRBV7-2 | ASSPTSGRSYEQY
TRBJ2-1 | - | TRBV11-2 | ASSLGMLAGGQF
TRBJ2-7 | - | TRBV10-2 | ASRLAGGGWGEQY
TRBJ2-7 | - | TRBV28 | ASSFGGRAVYEQY
TRBJ2-7 | - | TRBV25-1 | ASSEYIPGAYEQY
TRBJ1-4 | - | TRBV4-2 | ASSQEWGHEKLF
TRBJ2-5 | once | TRBV7-8 | ASSQGWRAPGETQY
TRBJ2-2 | - | TRBV6-5 | ASSWTGGTGELF
TRBJ1-1 | - | TRBV7-6 | ASSPRQGITEAF
TRBJ2-3 | - | TRBV11-2 | ASSLVVGTSTDTQY
TRBJ2-1 | - | TRBV27 | ASSLLGTSGSSYNEQF
TRBJ1-2 | - | TRBV28 | AGGRGGRKNYGYT
TRBJ2-3 | - | TRBV5-1 | ASSTTAIDTQY
TRBJ1-1 | - | TRBV2 | ASSQGGDALTEAF
TRBJ2-7 | - | TRBV27 | ASSSPLRSGLGSGLGIYEQY
TRBJ2-7 | - | TRBV2 | ASSGQGYEQY
TRBJ2-7 | - | TRBV30 | AWSRTTYEQY
TRBJ2-5 | - | TRBV7-9 | ASRPGGEETQY
TRBJ2-2 | - | TRBV5-4 | ASSQRTAGELF
TRBJ2-1 | - | TRBV5-8 | ASSLSSGSFYEQF
TRBJ2-2 | - | TRBV19 | ASSPRKNTGELF